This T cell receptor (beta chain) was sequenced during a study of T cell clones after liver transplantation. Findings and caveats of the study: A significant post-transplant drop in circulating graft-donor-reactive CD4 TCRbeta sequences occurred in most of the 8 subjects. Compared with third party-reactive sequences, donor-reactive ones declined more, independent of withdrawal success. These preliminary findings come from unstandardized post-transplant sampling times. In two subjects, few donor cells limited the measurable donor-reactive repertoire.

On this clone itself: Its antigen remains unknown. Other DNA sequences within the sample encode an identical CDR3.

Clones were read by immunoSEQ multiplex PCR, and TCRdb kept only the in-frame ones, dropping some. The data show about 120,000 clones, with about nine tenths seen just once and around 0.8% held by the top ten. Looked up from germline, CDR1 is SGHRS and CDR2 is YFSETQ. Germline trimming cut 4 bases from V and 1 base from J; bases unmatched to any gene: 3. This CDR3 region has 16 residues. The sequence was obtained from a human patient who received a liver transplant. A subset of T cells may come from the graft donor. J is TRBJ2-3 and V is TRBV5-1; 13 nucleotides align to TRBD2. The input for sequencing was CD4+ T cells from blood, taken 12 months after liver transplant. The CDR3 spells CASSPGLAGGTDTQYF. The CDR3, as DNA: TGCGCCAGCAGCCCAGGACTAGCGGGAGGCACAGATACGCAGTATTTT.